This T cell receptor beta chain was sequenced in a study of CD8 T cells in Susac syndrome. The study's findings and limits: The study conceded that relatively few individuals underwent its TCR sequencing and HLA analysis.

In the case of this clonotype: Its target is not known.

V lost 1 base, J lost 3 bases, and 9 bases lay in between. CDR3 length: 14 amino acids. Germline loops: CDR1 MNHEY, CDR2 SVGEGT. Random hexamers were used to reverse transcribe an amount of roughly 0.5 to 1 ug RNA. A single record per CDR3 protein comes from TCRdb applying MiXCR to the immunoSEQ multiplex PCR reads. The table has roughly 120,000 distinct CDR3 sequences, 90% to 95% seen once. This sequence was found in a human donor in good health. The sample taken for sequencing was CD4+ T cells from PBMCs. This chain links TRBV6-2 or TRBV6-3 with TRBJ1-1; no clear D. CDR3 DNA: TGTGCCAGCAGTTACTGGTCAGGATACACTGAAGCTTTCTTT. Translating it yields CASSYWSGYTEAFF.